The sequence of this TCR beta chain was determined in a study of cytomegalovirus exposure and HLA in healthy donors (dated by TCRdb to 2017 to 2019). Broadly, across the study: According to a later analysis, the approximately 130 validation repertoires were produced on the same platform as the approximately 600 repertoires of the first cohort. The study was designed to test whether signatures of past pathogen exposure could be identified by cataloging public T cell receptors. Along with the 666-subject first cohort, a separate validation cohort of 120 different subjects was used. The study combined high-throughput TCR immunosequencing, statistical association of individual TCRs with disease status, and machine learning to predict cytomegalovirus infection status. Beyond this particular receptor, the publication reports: A later analysis found that TCRs clustered in the first cohort also tended to co-occur in the 120 validation repertoires, with 90% to 95% of cluster scores above 0. In vitro tests confirmed that three of the cytomegalovirus-associated TCR beta chains recognize cytomegalovirus antigens. The classifier was reported to diagnose cytomegalovirus status with high specificity and sensitivity in both the original and validation cohorts. The authors suggested that the approach could potentially be extended to other disease states and immunological phenotypes. The study listed 150 to 200 TCR beta chains as associated with cytomegalovirus. While some public TCRs were present in many individuals, most TCR sequences turned up only very rarely across donors. All 110 or so repertoires were used to score co-occurrence in the validation cohort in a later analysis, because that analysis had no HLA typing for the cohort.

Separate from the approximately 670-subject first cohort, the validation cohort of about 120 subjects was the group to which the donors belonged. V is pared back by 1 base and J by 2 bases, with 8 bases lying between the germline termini. Looking up the germline V gene yields CDR1 SGHNT and CDR2 YENEEA. Inclusive of the bounding cysteine and phenylalanine, the CDR3 is 15 residues long. CDR3 DNA is the only sequence kept; it has 45 bases, read in frame from the first base. To prepare the library, the immunoSEQ multiplex PCR assay was applied. As for the original processing: A statistical classification framework was developed to diagnose cytomegalovirus status using the catalog of TCR beta chain sequences. TCRdb obtained this table from immuneACCESS and retained in-frame rearrangements with V and J assigned. These tables miss some clones; where compared with another copy, unresolved V genes account for less than half of the shortfall, and the remainder is unexplained. That table supplies the V and J calls and clone size; D and trimming were determined from the DNA. The sample contains some 120,000 clones, roughly nine tenths of them found a single time. The ten largest clones represent 1.5% to 2% of the sample.

This clone was observed a single time. The antigen it binds to is not known. Per-base quality was not reported, and no clone a single base away is much larger than it. This clonotype was sampled from a woman under 30 in good health and CMV-seronegative. The chain employs TRBV11-3 and TRBJ2-2; the best D guess is TRBD1, with 6 bases matching. The source material was PBMCs. The base sequence is TGTGCCAGCAGCTTAGCCGGGACAAACACCGGGGAGCTGTTTTTT. Its protein is CASSLAGTNTGELFF.